The 3 T cell receptor beta chains below all came from one sample that was sequenced in a study of cytomegalovirus exposure and HLA in healthy donors. PCR primers comprised 60 Vbeta and 13 Jbeta primers. Only in-frame clones appear in the TCRdb table, and some are missing; sequencing was by immunoSEQ multiplex PCR. The repertoire holds 130,000 to 150,000 clones, with about four fifths as singletons. Sequencing was carried out using PBMCs. These receptors were collected from a man between 35 and 55 years old in good health and CMV-seropositive.

This chain links TRBV7-9 with TRBJ2-5; 14 positions match TRBD2. The CDR3 runs 17 residues. Looked up from germline, CDR1 is SEHNR and CDR2 is FQNEAQ (reference sequence). J was trimmed by 3 bases and V by 8 bases; bases with no gene match: 11. This CDR3 reads CASRRLAGGPGEETQYF. Written as DNA, the CDR3 is TGTGCCAGCCGTAGACTAGCGGGAGGGCCCGGGGAAGAGACCCAGTACTTC. Looking up the rest from reference TRBV7-9 and TRBJ2-5 gives the full variable domain: DTGVSQNPRHKITKRGQNVTFRCDPISEHNRLYWYRQTLGQGPEFLTYFQNEAQLEKSRLLSDRFSAERPKGSFSTLEIQRTEQGDSAMYLCASRRLAGGPGEETQYFGPGTRLLVL.

The chain uses TRBV30 and TRBJ2-5; D ambiguous. This CDR3 spans 11 amino acids. CDR1 and CDR2 from the germline V gene are GTSNPN and SVGIG (reference sequence). V dropped 3 bases and J dropped 5 bases, with 7 bases sitting between them. CDR3 region: CAWRASETQYF. The CDR3 DNA reads TGTGCCTGGAGAGCATCCGAGACCCAGTACTTC. Looking up the rest from reference TRBV30 and TRBJ2-5 gives the full variable domain: SQTIHQWPATLVQPVGSPLSLECTVEGTSNPNLYWYRQAAGRGLQLLFYSVGIGQISSEVPQNLSASRPQDRQFILSSKKLLLSDSGFYLCAWRASETQYFGPGTRLLVL.

This clone was counted a few times. The genes are TRBV4-1 and TRBJ2-1; no clear D. Germline V gives CDR1 MGHRA, CDR2 YSYEKL. The CDR3 has 12 residues. V was trimmed by 1 base and J by 7 bases, leaving 5 bases between them. The CDR3 loop is CASSQALNEQFF. As DNA, the CDR3 is TGCGCCAGCAGCCAAGCCTTAAATGAGCAGTTCTTC.